This T cell receptor beta chain was captured by sequencing in a study of cytomegalovirus exposure and HLA in healthy donors. Study-wide background: Out of about 190 million T cells, an earlier analysis found roughly 110 million unique TCR beta sequences in total. Points from the study as a whole: TCR beta V segments were, for the most part, productive about 87% or about 30% of the time in an earlier analysis. TCR beta V- and J-gene trimming, according to a later analysis, was linked to a missense DCLRE1C variant.

As regards this clone: The antigen remains undetermined.

Researchers ran the PCR with 60 Vbeta and 13 Jbeta primers. TCRdb's table, derived via immunoSEQ multiplex PCR, lists solely in-frame clones and lacks some. The sample consists of about 37,000 clones, 81% of them appearing once. Nominal health characterized the donors when sampled, though unrecorded immune exposures were likely. Germline CDR1 reads SGDLS; CDR2 reads YYNGEE. Germline trimming cut 2 bases from V and 5 bases from J; bases unmatched to any gene: 7. The CDR3 totals 15 residues. This TCR came from a woman between 35 and 50 years old in good health and CMV-seronegative. Sequencing was performed on PBMCs. This chain connects TRBV9 to TRBJ2-3; 8 bases map to TRBD2. The CDR3 DNA sequence: TGTGCCAGCAGCGTGTCCGGGGGGGCCGGAGATACGCAGTATTTT. Translation gives CASSVSGGAGDTQYF.